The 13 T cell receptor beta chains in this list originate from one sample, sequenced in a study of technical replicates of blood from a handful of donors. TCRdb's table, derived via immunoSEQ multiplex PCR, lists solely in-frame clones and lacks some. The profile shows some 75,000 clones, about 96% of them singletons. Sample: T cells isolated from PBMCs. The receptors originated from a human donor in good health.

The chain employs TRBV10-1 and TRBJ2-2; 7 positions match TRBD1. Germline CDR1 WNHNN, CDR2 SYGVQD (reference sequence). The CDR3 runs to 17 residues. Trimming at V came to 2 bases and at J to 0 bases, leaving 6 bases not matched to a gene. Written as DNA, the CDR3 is TGCGCCAGCAGTGAGCAAGGCCAGGGGGCGAACACCGGGGAGCTGTTTTTT. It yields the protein CASSEQGQGANTGELFF.

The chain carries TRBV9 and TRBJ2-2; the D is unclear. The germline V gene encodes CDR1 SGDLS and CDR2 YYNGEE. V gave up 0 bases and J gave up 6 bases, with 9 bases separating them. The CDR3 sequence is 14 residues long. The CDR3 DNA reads TGTGCCAGCAGCGTAGAGTTGCAGGCCGGGGAGCTGTTTTTT. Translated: CASSVELQAGELFF. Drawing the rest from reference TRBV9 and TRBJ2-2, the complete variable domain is DSGVTQTPKHLITATGQRVTLRCSPRSGDLSVYWYQQSLDQGLQFLIQYYNGEERAKGNILERFSAQQFPDLHSELNLSSLELGDSALYFCASSVELQAGELFFGEGSRLTVL.

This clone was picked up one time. The CDR3 nucleotides read TGTGCCAGCAGCGGCCGGACAGGGGGGTACTTC. Translated: CASSGRTGGYF. The chain recombines TRBV2 with TRBJ2-4; 10 positions match TRBD1. The CDR3 is 11 residues long. CDR1 is SNHLY and CDR2 is FYNNEI in the germline V gene. Trimming cost V 6 bases and J 15 bases; bases outside gene matches: 5.

The CDR3 region has the DNA TGTGCCAGCTCAAAGGGACAGGGATTTACCGGGGAGCTGTTTTTT. It is translated as CASSKGQGFTGELFF. The chain is built from TRBV18 and TRBJ2-2, with TRBD1 matching 9 bases. CDR3 length: 15 residues. The J segment lost 5 bases and the V segment lost 5 bases, leaving 6 bases of the junction unmatched. Germline loops: CDR1 KGHSH, CDR2 LQKENI.

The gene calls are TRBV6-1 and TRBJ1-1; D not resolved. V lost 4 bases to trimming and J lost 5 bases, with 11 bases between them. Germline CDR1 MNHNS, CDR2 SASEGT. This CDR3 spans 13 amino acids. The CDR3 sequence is CASSALTRTEAFF. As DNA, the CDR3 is TGTGCCAGCAGTGCCCTCACGAGGACTGAAGCTTTCTTT.

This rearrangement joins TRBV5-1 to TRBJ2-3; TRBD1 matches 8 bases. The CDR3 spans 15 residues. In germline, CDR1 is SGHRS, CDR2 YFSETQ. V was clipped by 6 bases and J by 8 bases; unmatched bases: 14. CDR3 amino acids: CASNPTGTGGLTQYF. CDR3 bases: TGCGCCAGCAACCCGACGGGGACAGGAGGCCTTACGCAGTATTTT. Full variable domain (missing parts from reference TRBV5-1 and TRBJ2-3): KAGVTQTPRYLIKTRGQQVTLSCSPISGHRSVSWYQQTPGQGLQFLFEYFSETQRNKGNFPGRFSGRQFSNSRSEMNVSTLELGDSALYLCASNPTGTGGLTQYFGPGTRLTVL.

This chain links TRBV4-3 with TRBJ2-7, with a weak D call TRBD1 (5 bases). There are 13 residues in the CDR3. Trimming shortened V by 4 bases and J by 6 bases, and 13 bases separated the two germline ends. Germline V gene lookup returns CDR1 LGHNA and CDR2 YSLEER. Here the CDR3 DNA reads TGCGCCAGCAGCCTAGGGGCAGTCCGCGAGCAGTACTTC. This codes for CASSLGAVREQYF.

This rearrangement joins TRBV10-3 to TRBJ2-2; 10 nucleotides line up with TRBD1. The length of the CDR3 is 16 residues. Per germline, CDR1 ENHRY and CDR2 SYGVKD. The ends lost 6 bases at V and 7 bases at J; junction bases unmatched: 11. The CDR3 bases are TGTGCCATCAGGGACCCGACAGGGGGCGCGGGCGGGGAGCTGTTTTTT. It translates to CAIRDPTGGAGGELFF.

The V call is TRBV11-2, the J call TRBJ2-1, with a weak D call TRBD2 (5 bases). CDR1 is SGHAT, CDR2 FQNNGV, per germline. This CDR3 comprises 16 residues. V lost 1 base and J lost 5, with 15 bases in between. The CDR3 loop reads CASSLVVVGINNEQFF. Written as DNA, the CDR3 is TGTGCCAGCAGCTTAGTTGTTGTCGGGATAAACAATGAGCAGTTCTTC.

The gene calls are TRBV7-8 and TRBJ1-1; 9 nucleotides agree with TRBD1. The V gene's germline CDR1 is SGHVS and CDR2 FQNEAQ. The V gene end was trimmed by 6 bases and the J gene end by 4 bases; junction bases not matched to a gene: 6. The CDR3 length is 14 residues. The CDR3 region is CASSPGTGPTEAFF. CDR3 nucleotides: TGTGCCAGCAGTCCCGGGACAGGGCCCACTGAAGCTTTCTTT.

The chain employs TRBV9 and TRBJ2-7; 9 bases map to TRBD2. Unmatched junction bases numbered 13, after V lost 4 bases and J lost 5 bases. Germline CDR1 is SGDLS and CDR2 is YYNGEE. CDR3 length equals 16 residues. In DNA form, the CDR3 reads TGTGCCAGCAGCCCCCACGGGCTAGCGGGAAGGGACGAGCAGTACTTC. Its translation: CASSPHGLAGRDEQYF.

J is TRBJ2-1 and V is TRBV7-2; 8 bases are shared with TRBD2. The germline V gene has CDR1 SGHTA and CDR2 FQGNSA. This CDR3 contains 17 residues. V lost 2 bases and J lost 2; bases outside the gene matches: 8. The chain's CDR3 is CASSLRYREGAYNEQFF. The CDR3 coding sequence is TGTGCCAGCAGCTTACGATATCGGGAGGGCGCCTACAATGAGCAGTTCTTC.

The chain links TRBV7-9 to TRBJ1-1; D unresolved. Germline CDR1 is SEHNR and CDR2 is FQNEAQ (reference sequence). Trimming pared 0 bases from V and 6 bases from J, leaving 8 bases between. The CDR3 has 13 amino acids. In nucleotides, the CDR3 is TGTGCCAGCAGCTTAGCACAGAGCTCTGAAGCTTTCTTT. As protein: CASSLAQSSEAFF.